This T cell receptor beta chain was sequenced for a study of T-cell reconstitution after alpha-beta-depleted transplantation in children. This clonotype has a count of ten or more. V was trimmed by 1 base and J by 2 bases, leaving 18 bases between them. The CDR3 totals 18 residues. Germline V gene sequence: CDR1 MGHRA, CDR2 YSYEKL. Using unique molecular identifiers, the investigators prepared the TCRbeta library. One entry per CDR3 protein results from TCRdb running MiXCR on the PCR reads. The table includes nearly 250,000 distinct CDR3 sequences, roughly 8.2% detected once. The sequenced sample was PBMCs, mostly from graft donor cells, obtained 180 days after TCRalphabeta/CD19-depleted stem cell transplant. V gene TRBV4-1 combines with J gene TRBJ2-1, with a tentative D call TRBD2 (5 bases). The source of this sequence is a male patient aged 10 to 17 who had a stem cell transplant for acute lymphoblastic leukemia, so the T cells may come from the graft donor. The CDR3 bases are TGCGCCAGCAGCCAAGTCATACTATGGGAGTTTACCTACAATGAGCAGTTCTTC. Protein: CASSQVILWEFTYNEQFF.